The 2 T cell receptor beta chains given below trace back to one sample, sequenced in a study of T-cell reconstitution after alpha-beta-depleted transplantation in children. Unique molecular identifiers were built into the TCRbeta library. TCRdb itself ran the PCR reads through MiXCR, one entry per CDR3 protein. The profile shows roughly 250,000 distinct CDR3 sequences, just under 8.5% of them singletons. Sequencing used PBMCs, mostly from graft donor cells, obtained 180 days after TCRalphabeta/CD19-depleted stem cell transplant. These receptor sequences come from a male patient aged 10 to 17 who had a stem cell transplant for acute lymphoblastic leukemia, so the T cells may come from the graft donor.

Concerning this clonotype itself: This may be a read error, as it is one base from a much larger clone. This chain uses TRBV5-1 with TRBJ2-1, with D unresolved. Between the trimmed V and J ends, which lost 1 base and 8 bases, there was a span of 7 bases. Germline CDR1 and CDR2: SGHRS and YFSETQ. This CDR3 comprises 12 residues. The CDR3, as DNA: TGCGCCAGCAGCTTGAGTAGATATGAGCAGTTCTTC. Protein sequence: CASSLSRYEQFF.

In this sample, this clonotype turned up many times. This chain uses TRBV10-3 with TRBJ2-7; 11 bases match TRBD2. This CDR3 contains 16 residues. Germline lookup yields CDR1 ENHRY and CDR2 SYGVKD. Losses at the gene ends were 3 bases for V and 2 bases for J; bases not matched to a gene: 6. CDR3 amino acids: CAISELAGDRTYEQYF. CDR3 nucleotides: TGTGCCATCAGTGAACTAGCGGGAGATCGAACCTACGAGCAGTACTTC.